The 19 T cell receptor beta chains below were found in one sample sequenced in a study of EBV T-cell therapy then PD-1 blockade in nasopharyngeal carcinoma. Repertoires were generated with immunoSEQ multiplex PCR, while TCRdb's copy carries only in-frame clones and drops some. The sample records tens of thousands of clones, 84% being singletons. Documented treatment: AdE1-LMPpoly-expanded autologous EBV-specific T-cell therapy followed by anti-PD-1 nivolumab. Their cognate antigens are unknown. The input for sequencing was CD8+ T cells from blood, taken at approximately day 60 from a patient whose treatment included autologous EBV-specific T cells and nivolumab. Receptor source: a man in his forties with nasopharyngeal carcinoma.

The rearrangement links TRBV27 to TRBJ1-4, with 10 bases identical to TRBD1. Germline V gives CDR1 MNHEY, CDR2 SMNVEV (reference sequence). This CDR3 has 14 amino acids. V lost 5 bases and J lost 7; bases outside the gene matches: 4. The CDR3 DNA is TGTGCCAGCAGTCACCGGGACAGGGGTGAAAAACTGTTTTTT. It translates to CASSHRDRGEKLFF.

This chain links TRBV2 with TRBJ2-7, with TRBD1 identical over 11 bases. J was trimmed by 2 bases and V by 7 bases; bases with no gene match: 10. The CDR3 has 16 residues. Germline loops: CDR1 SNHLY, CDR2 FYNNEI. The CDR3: CASTVPGQGVPYEQYF. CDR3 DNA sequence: TGTGCCAGCACCGTCCCGGGACAGGGGGTCCCCTACGAGCAGTACTTC.

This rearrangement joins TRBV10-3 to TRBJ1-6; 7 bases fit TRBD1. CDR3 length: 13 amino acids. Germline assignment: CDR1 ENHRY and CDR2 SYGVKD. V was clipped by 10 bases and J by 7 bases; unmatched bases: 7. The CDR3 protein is CATSRDSNSPLHF. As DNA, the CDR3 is TGTGCCACCTCAAGGGACAGCAATTCACCCCTCCACTTT.

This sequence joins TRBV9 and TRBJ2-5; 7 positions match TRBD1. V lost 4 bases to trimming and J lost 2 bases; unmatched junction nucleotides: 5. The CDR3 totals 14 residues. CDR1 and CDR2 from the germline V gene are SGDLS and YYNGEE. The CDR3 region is CASSTTGEQETQYF. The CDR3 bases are TGTGCCAGCAGCACTACAGGGGAGCAAGAGACCCAGTACTTC. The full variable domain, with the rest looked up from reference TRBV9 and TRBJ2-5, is DSGVTQTPKHLITATGQRVTLRCSPRSGDLSVYWYQQSLDQGLQFLIQYYNGEERAKGNILERFSAQQFPDLHSELNLSSLELGDSALYFCASSTTGEQETQYFGPGTRLLVL.

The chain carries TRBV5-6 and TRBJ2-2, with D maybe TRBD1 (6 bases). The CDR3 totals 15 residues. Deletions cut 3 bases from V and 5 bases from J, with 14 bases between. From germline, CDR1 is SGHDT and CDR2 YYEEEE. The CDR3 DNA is TGTGCCAGCAGCTATAGGGAACAGGGAACCGGGGAGCTGTTTTTT. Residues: CASSYREQGTGELFF.

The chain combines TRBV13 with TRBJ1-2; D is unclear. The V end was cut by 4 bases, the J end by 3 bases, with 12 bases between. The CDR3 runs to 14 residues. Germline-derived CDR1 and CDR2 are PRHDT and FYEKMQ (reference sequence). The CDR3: CASSSSGFYYGYTF. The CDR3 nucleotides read TGTGCCAGCAGCTCCTCGGGGTTTTACTATGGCTACACCTTC.

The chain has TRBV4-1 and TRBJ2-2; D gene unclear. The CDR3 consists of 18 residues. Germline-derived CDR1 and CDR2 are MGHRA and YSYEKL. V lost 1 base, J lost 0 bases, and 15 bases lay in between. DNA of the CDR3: TGCGCCAGCAGCCAAGGTCTGACCTACGCCACGAACACCGGGGAGCTGTTTTTT. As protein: CASSQGLTYATNTGELFF.

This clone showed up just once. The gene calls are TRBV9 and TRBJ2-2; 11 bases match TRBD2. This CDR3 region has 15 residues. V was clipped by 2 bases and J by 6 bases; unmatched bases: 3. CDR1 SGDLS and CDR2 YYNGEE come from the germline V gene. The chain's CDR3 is CASSVSGGEAGELFF. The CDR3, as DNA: TGTGCCAGCAGCGTTAGCGGGGGGGAAGCCGGGGAGCTGTTTTTT.

CDR3 residues: CASSLQGTTDTQYF. CDR3 DNA sequence: TGTGCCAGCAGCCTACAGGGGACCACAGATACGCAGTATTTT. This chain joins TRBV9 and TRBJ2-3; TRBD1 aligns across 7 bases. Germline CDR1 is SGDLS and CDR2 is YYNGEE. J lost 2 bases, V lost 4 bases, and 4 bases had no gene match. This CDR3 has 14 residues.

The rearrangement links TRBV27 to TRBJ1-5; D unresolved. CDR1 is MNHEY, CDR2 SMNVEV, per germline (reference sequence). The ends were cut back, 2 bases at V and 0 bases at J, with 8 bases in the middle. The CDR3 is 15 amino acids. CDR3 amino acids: CASSLRLSSNQPQHF. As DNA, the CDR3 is TGTGCCAGCAGTTTACGACTGTCTAGCAATCAGCCCCAGCATTTT.

The DNA of the CDR3 is TGTGCCAGCAGTCTAGACGGAGCCTACGAGCAGTACTTC. Translation gives CASSLDGAYEQYF. The V gene is TRBV13, the J gene TRBJ2-7; D is unclear. Per germline, CDR1 PRHDT and CDR2 FYEKMQ (reference sequence). Trimming stripped 6 bases from V and 2 bases from J, with 11 bases between. The CDR3 has 13 residues. The full variable domain, in which reference TRBV13 and TRBJ2-7 provide the parts outside the CDR3, is AAGVIQSPRHLIKEKRETATLKCYPIPRHDTVYWYQQGPGQDPQFLISFYEKMQSDKGSIPDRFSAQQFSDYHSELNMSSLELGDSALYFCASSLDGAYEQYFGPGTRLTVT.

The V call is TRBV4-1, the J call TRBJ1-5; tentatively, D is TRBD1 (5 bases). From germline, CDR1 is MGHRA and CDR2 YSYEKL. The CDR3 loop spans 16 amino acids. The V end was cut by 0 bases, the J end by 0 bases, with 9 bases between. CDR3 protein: CASSQEGLYSNQPQHF. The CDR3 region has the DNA TGCGCCAGCAGCCAAGAGGGGCTATATAGCAATCAGCCCCAGCATTTT.

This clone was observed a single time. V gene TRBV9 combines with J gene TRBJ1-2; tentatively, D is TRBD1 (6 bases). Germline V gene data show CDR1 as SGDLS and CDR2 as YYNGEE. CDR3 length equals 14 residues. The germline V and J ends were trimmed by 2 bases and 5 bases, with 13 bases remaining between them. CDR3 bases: TGTGCCAGCAGCGTGGACAGTCTGAATTATGGCTACACCTTC. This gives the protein CASSVDSLNYGYTF.

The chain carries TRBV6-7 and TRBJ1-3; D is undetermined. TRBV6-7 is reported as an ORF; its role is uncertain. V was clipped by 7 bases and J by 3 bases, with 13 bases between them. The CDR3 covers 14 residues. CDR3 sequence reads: CASTGVAYGNTIYF. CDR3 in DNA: TGTGCCAGCACAGGAGTTGCTTATGGAAACACCATATATTTT.

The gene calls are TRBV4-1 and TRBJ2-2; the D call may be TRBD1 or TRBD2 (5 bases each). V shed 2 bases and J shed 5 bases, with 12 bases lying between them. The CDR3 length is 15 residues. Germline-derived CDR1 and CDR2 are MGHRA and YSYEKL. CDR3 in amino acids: CASSQNLRGTGELFF. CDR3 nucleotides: TGCGCCAGCAGCCAAAATCTGAGGGGAACCGGGGAGCTGTTTTTT.

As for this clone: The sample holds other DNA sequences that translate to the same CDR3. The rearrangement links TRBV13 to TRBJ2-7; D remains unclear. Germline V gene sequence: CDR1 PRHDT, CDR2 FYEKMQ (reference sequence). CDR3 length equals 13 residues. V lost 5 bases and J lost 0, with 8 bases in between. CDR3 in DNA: TGTGCCAGCAGCCCGGGTGGCTCCTACGAGCAGTACTTC. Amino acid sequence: CASSPGGSYEQYF.

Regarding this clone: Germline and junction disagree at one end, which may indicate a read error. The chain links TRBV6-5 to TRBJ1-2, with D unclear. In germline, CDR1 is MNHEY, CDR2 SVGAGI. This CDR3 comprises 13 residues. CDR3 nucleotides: TGTGCCAGCAGTCACTCTCGGGTCTATGGCTACACCTTC. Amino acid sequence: CASSHSRVYGYTF.

CDR3 loop: CASTPRRSGDNEQFF. The CDR3 DNA sequence: TGTGCCAGCACCCCCAGGCGGAGCGGGGACAATGAGCAGTTCTTC. This chain links TRBV28 with TRBJ2-1, with TRBD2 matching over 7 bases. Germline-derived CDR1 and CDR2 are MDHEN and SYDVKM. Trimming removed 7 bases from V and 5 bases from J; junction bases left unmatched: 11. This CDR3 is built from 15 residues.

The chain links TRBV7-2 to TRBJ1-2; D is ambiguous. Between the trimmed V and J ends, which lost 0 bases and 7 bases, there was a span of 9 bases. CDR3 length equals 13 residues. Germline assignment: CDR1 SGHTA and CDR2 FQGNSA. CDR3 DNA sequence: TGTGCCAGCAGCTTAGCGCTTAGGGCTGGCTACACCTTC. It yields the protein CASSLALRAGYTF.